These 27 T cell receptor beta chains were sequenced from one sample in a study of identical twins. Each CDR3 protein gets one entry after TCRdb re-called the 5' RACE reads with MiXCR. The sample consists of around 470,000 distinct CDR3 sequences, 14% of them appearing once. Separately, the same data were catalogued under a study of yellow fever vaccine responses in identical twins.

Source material: CD4+ T cells sorted from blood. The receptors were sampled from a woman between 18 and 30 years old in good health.

The rearrangement joins TRBV5-1 to TRBJ2-2; 11 bases align to TRBD2. Germline V gives CDR1 SGHRS, CDR2 YFSETQ. The CDR3 loop spans 17 amino acids. The V gene end was trimmed by 4 bases and the J gene end by 0 bases; junction bases not matched to a gene: 5. DNA for the CDR3: TGCGCCAGCAGCACCCCGGGACTAGCGGCGAACACCGGGGAGCTGTTTTTT. Protein sequence: CASSTPGLAANTGELFF.

This clonotype was observed a handful of times. This rearrangement joins TRBV2 to TRBJ1-6, with D possibly TRBD1 on 5 matching bases. The V gene's germline CDR1 is SNHLY and CDR2 FYNNEI. The CDR3 is made up of 14 amino acids. Trimming shortened V by 6 bases and J by 4 bases, and 10 bases separated the two germline ends. CDR3 DNA: TGTGCCAGCAGGCGGACATCTTATAATTCACCCCTCCACTTT. Translation gives CASRRTSYNSPLHF.

The chain carries TRBV20-1 and TRBJ2-1, with no clear D. The CDR3 covers 10 residues. Trimming pared 8 bases from V and 7 bases from J, leaving 9 bases between. CDR1 and CDR2 from the germline V gene are DFQATT and SNEGSKA (reference sequence). CDR3 sequence reads: CSLPSNEQFF. CDR3 nucleotide sequence: TGCAGTTTACCATCTAATGAGCAGTTCTTC.

V and J are TRBV7-9 and TRBJ1-4, with no clear D. V lost 1 base and J 8 bases, leaving 8 bases between the germline ends. The CDR3 consists of 13 residues. Germline CDR1 reads SEHNR; CDR2 reads FQNEAQ (reference sequence). The CDR3, as DNA: TGTGCCAGCAGCTTAGAGGCGGGAGAAAAACTGTTTTTT. This sequence encodes CASSLEAGEKLFF.

In its sample, this clonotype was seen a few times. The rearrangement uses TRBV18 and TRBJ2-3, with a weak D call TRBD1 (6 bases). This CDR3 has 15 amino acids. Germline-derived CDR1 and CDR2 are KGHSH and LQKENI. V was clipped by 4 bases and J by 0 bases, with 11 bases between them. The CDR3 reads CASSLGQMSTDTQYF. The CDR3 DNA is TGTGCCAGCTCACTCGGACAGATGAGCACAGATACGCAGTATTTT.

There are a few counts of this clonotype. The rearrangement joins TRBV20-1 to TRBJ2-1; TRBD2 is a possible D gene (6 bases). V shed 1 base and J shed 0 bases, with 10 bases lying between them. This CDR3 is built from 15 residues. The germline gives CDR1 DFQATT, CDR2 SNEGSKA (reference sequence). CDR3 in amino acids: CSARGGASSYNEQFF. Written as DNA, the CDR3 is TGCAGTGCTAGAGGCGGGGCCAGCTCCTACAATGAGCAGTTCTTC.

This clonotype has a handful of counts. V is TRBV9 and J is TRBJ2-3; D might be TRBD1 (5 bases). This CDR3 spans 14 amino acids. From germline, CDR1 is SGDLS and CDR2 YYNGEE. V lost 3 bases, J lost 7 bases, and 15 bases lay in between. CDR3 coding DNA: TGTGCCAGCAGCGCCTCAAGGACAACCTATACGCAGTATTTT. Its translation is CASSASRTTYTQYF.

This clonotype was detected only a few times. The chain has TRBV4-3 and TRBJ2-7; TRBD2 matches at 9 bases. From germline, CDR1 is LGHNA and CDR2 YSLEER. The CDR3 is made up of 14 amino acids. V trimming: 0 bases; J trimming: 3 bases; junction bases outside the gene matches: 0. In DNA form, the CDR3 reads TGCGCCAGCAGCCAAGAACTAGCGGGCTACGAGCAGTACTTC. Its protein is CASSQELAGYEQYF.

A few counts support this clonotype. This chain connects TRBV7-2 to TRBJ2-7; D may be TRBD2 (6 bases). With 0 bases removed from V and 6 bases from J, the gap between germline ends came to 18 bases. The V gene's germline CDR1 is SGHTA and CDR2 FQGNSA. CDR3 length equals 16 residues. CDR3 nucleotides: TGTGCCAGCAGCTTAGCTGTGGAGGGGCCTCGGGGCGAGCAGTACTTC. Translation: CASSLAVEGPRGEQYF.

Only a few counts were recorded for this clonotype. For the CDR3, the DNA is TGCAGTGCTAGAGGGGTTGGCGGGACTACCTACGAGCAGTACTTC. This gives the protein CSARGVGGTTYEQYF. The gene calls are TRBV20-1 and TRBJ2-7, with 7 bases matching TRBD2. CDR3 length equals 15 residues. Germline V gene data show CDR1 as DFQATT and CDR2 as SNEGSKA (reference sequence). V shed 1 base and J 2 bases; nucleotides not matched to a gene: 8.

This clonotype has only one observation. The chain is built from TRBV2 and TRBJ2-2, with D unclear. Between the trimmed V and J ends, which lost 1 base and 6 bases, there was a span of 15 bases. CDR1 is SNHLY and CDR2 is FYNNEI in the germline V gene. CDR3 length: 16 residues. CDR3 region: CASSEVGGRLAGELFF. CDR3 in DNA: TGTGCCAGCAGTGAAGTTGGTGGGCGCCTGGCCGGGGAGCTGTTTTTT.

V and J are TRBV3-1 and TRBJ2-7; the D gene is possibly TRBD2 (6 bases). CDR3 length equals 12 residues. V shed 2 bases and J shed 12 bases, with 14 bases lying between them. Germline V gives CDR1 LGHDT, CDR2 YNNKEL (reference sequence). Written as DNA, the CDR3 is TGTGCCAGCAGCCAAATGGGACTTCTCCCGTACTTC. Residues: CASSQMGLLPYF.

This clonotype came up a few times. CDR3 region: CSAKQGSTSTDTQYF. In DNA, the CDR3 is TGCAGTGCGAAACAGGGCTCCACTAGCACAGATACGCAGTATTTT. The rearrangement joins TRBV20-1 to TRBJ2-3; D might be TRBD1 (6 bases). Per germline, CDR1 DFQATT and CDR2 SNEGSKA (reference sequence). V was cut by 6 bases and J by 0 bases, with 16 bases left in between. The CDR3 has 15 residues.

This clonotype was counted many times. The chain couples TRBV29-1 to TRBJ2-1; D gene uncertain. This CDR3 has 11 residues. The V gene's germline CDR1 is SQVTM and CDR2 ANQGSEA. V was pared by 2 bases and J by 7 bases, with 6 bases between. CDR3 sequence: CSVELRNEQFF. The CDR3 bases are TGCAGCGTTGAATTGAGAAATGAGCAGTTCTTC.

The chain recombines TRBV7-2 with TRBJ2-1; D gene unclear. V was trimmed by 5 bases and J by 3 bases, leaving 11 bases between them. In germline, CDR1 is SGHTA, CDR2 FQGNSA. The CDR3 runs to 14 residues. CDR3: CASSPQAIYNEQFF. CDR3 in DNA: TGTGCCAGCAGCCCTCAGGCAATCTACAATGAGCAGTTCTTC.

The chain employs TRBV19 and TRBJ2-1; D may be TRBD1 (6 bases). Germline values: CDR1 LNHDA, CDR2 SQIVND (reference sequence). V lost 7 bases and J 10 bases, leaving 11 bases between the germline ends. The CDR3 has 11 residues. The CDR3 DNA reads TGTGCCAGTACCCTCAGGGGCGAGCAGTTCTTC. This sequence encodes CASTLRGEQFF.

This clonotype was counted between two and nine times. This sequence joins TRBV3-1 and TRBJ2-5; no reliable D call. Looked up from germline, CDR1 is LGHDT and CDR2 is YNNKEL (reference sequence). V lost 3 bases, J lost 3 bases, and 11 bases lay in between. This CDR3 has 14 amino acids. The CDR3 protein is CASSQRMQEETQYF. CDR3 sequence (DNA): TGTGCCAGCAGCCAGCGGATGCAAGAAGAGACCCAGTACTTC.

The chain joins TRBV6-1 to TRBJ2-5; 9 bases agree with TRBD1. Germline loops: CDR1 MNHNS, CDR2 SASEGT. This CDR3 has 16 residues. V gave up 5 bases and J gave up 2 bases; unmatched junction bases: 9. The CDR3 sequence: CASSPTGGWGQETQYF. As DNA, the CDR3 is TGTGCCAGCAGTCCCACAGGGGGCTGGGGGCAAGAGACCCAGTACTTC.

The V gene is TRBV12-3 or TRBV12-4, the J gene TRBJ2-5; TRBD1 matches 8 bases. With V trimmed by 7 bases and J by 4 bases, 8 bases remained unmatched. This CDR3 spans 14 amino acids. The CDR3 sequence is CASKPDRVRETQYF. As DNA, the CDR3 is TGTGCCAGCAAACCGGACAGGGTGCGAGAGACCCAGTACTTC.

CDR3 loop: CASSSQRGQTDTQYF. The CDR3 DNA reads as TGTGCCAGCAGCTCTCAGAGGGGGCAGACAGATACGCAGTATTTT. The chain joins TRBV7-9 to TRBJ2-3, with 7 bases fitting TRBD1. Per the germline V gene, CDR1 is SEHNR and CDR2 is FQNEAQ (reference sequence). V gave up 4 bases and J gave up 3 bases; unmatched junction bases: 7. This CDR3 has 15 residues.

The sample holds a few counts of this clonotype. The chain combines TRBV7-3 with TRBJ1-6, with 8 bases that match TRBD1. The J segment lost 9 bases and the V segment lost 6 bases, leaving 4 bases of the junction unmatched. Germline V CDR1 and CDR2: SGHTA, FQGTGA. This CDR3 has 13 amino acids. The CDR3 sequence: CASSRDRGSPLHF. Here the CDR3 DNA reads TGTGCCAGCAGTCGCGACAGGGGTTCACCCCTCCACTTT.

This chain uses TRBV20-1 with TRBJ2-2, with a tentative D call TRBD2 (6 bases). Germline loops: CDR1 DFQATT, CDR2 SNEGSKA (reference sequence). This CDR3 spans 16 amino acids. V was cut by 3 bases and J by 7 bases, with 21 bases left in between. The CDR3 bases are TGCAGTGCTAGGCCGGGACTTCCCGGTCGTGTCGGGGAGCTGTTTTTT. Translating it yields CSARPGLPGRVGELFF.

This chain links TRBV19 with TRBJ2-1; 7 positions agree with TRBD2. CDR1 LNHDA and CDR2 SQIVND come from the germline V gene (reference sequence). CDR3 length: 16 residues. The trim removed 4 bases at V and 0 bases at J, leaving 6 bases unmatched. The CDR3 bases are TGTGCCAGTAGTAACATAGCGGGTATCTCCTACAATGAGCAGTTCTTC. Protein product: CASSNIAGISYNEQFF.

This clonotype has more than one count but fewer than ten. The chain uses TRBV27 and TRBJ2-1; 11 positions agree with TRBD2. V was clipped by 4 bases and J by 3 bases; unmatched bases: 5. Germline CDR1 is MNHEY and CDR2 is SMNVEV (reference sequence). The CDR3 length is 16 residues. CDR3 nucleotides: TGTGCCAGCAGTTGGGGACTAGCGGACTACTACAATGAGCAGTTCTTC. Translation gives CASSWGLADYYNEQFF.

This clonotype was recorded a few times. The chain is built from TRBV6-5 and TRBJ1-1; D remains ambiguous. The CDR3 extends over 14 amino acids. Per germline, CDR1 MNHEY and CDR2 SVGAGI. V was cut by 5 bases and J by 5 bases, with 15 bases left in between. The CDR3 spells CASSTREGRTEAFF. In DNA form, the CDR3 reads TGTGCCAGCAGTACCCGAGAAGGGAGGACTGAAGCTTTCTTT.

This clonotype occurred a few times. The J gene is TRBJ2-7, the V gene TRBV29-1; no firm D call. The CDR3 extends over 12 amino acids. V lost 3 bases, J lost 2 bases, and 8 bases lay in between. The germline V gene encodes CDR1 SQVTM and CDR2 ANQGSEA. In DNA, the CDR3 is TGCAGCGTTGAGTTGCCTACCTACGAGCAGTACTTC. It codes for CSVELPTYEQYF.

The V gene is TRBV7-2, the J gene TRBJ2-7, with 9 bases lining up with TRBD1. Trimming removed 5 bases from V and 5 bases from J; junction bases left unmatched: 7. The CDR3 is made up of 14 amino acids. Germline CDR1 SGHTA, CDR2 FQGNSA. The CDR3 DNA follows: TGTGCCAGCAGCAAAGGGGACAGGGCCCACGAGCAGTACTTC. It specifies CASSKGDRAHEQYF.